The next 32 T cell receptor beta chains were all read from a single sample in a study of blood T cell repertoires in COVID-19. The data were produced by immunoSEQ multiplex PCR, yet TCRdb's version contains in-frame clones alone and is incomplete. The sample has roughly 150,000 clones; 75% to 85% are singletons. Sequencing input: peripheral blood. All receptors come from a human donor in a cohort sampled during active COVID-19.

The chain recombines TRBV5-1 with TRBJ2-5; D might be TRBD1 (6 bases). With 5 bases removed from V and 0 bases from J, the gap between germline ends came to 11 bases. Germline V gene data show CDR1 as SGHRS and CDR2 as YFSETQ. This CDR3 is built from 14 residues. The CDR3 sequence is CASSYGQYQETQYF. As DNA, the CDR3 is TGCGCCAGCAGTTATGGACAGTACCAAGAGACCCAGTACTTC.

This clone has just one count. In the same sample, other DNA sequences code for this CDR3. The rearrangement uses TRBV7-2 and TRBJ2-5, with D perhaps TRBD2 (6 bases). CDR1 and CDR2 (germline): SGHTA, FQGNSA. The CDR3 is 13 residues long. V was shortened by 3 bases and J by 5 bases, with 10 bases between the two germline ends. DNA for the CDR3: TGTGCCAGCAGCTTTGGAGGGAAGGAGACCCAGTACTTC. Translating gives CASSFGGKETQYF.

The V gene is TRBV6-5, the J gene TRBJ2-7; D may be TRBD2 (6 bases). Trimming cost V 6 bases and J 0 bases, with 9 bases left between them. CDR3 size: 13 residues. Germline lookup yields CDR1 MNHEY and CDR2 SVGAGI. CDR3 sequence reads: CASSFGGSYEQYF. The CDR3 DNA is TGTGCCAGCAGCTTCGGGGGCTCCTACGAGCAGTACTTC.

The chain carries TRBV4-3 and TRBJ2-7, with 7 bases identical to TRBD2. The germline CDR1 and CDR2 sequences are LGHNA and YSLEER. This CDR3 has 15 residues. J was trimmed by 3 bases and V by 0 bases; bases with no gene match: 5. This CDR3 is CASSQEGLPDYEQYF. CDR3 coding DNA: TGCGCCAGCAGCCAAGAGGGACTACCAGACTACGAGCAGTACTTC.

This clone has more than one count but fewer than ten. In nucleotides, the CDR3 is TGTGCCAGCTCACCCACACCGGGGACAGTCAATCAGCCCCAGCATTTT. Translated, it gives CASSPTPGTVNQPQHF. This chain joins TRBV18 and TRBJ1-5, with 7 bases matching TRBD1. The CDR3 spans 16 residues. Germline values: CDR1 KGHSH, CDR2 LQKENI. Trimming removed 3 bases from V and 3 bases from J; junction bases left unmatched: 8.

V and J are TRBV9 and TRBJ2-5, with 7 positions matching TRBD1. CDR1 SGDLS and CDR2 YYNGEE come from the germline V gene. CDR3 size: 14 residues. V was clipped by 4 bases and J by 2 bases; unmatched bases: 5. The CDR3 nucleotides are TGTGCCAGCAGCAAAGGGGGCAGTCAAGAGACCCAGTACTTC. Its translation: CASSKGGSQETQYF.

The rearrangement uses TRBV7-2 and TRBJ1-6; D gene unclear. CDR1 is SGHTA and CDR2 is FQGNSA in the germline V gene. Deletions cut 5 bases from V and 4 bases from J, with 12 bases between. The CDR3 has 15 amino acids. CDR3: CASSPRRGYNSPLHF. CDR3 sequence (DNA): TGTGCCAGCAGCCCCCGGCGGGGTTATAATTCACCCCTCCACTTT.

This rearrangement joins TRBV5-1 to TRBJ1-6, with D tentatively TRBD1 (5 bases). This CDR3 is built from 15 residues. The germline V gene has CDR1 SGHRS and CDR2 YFSETQ. The ends were cut back, 0 bases at V and 10 bases at J, with 14 bases in the middle. The CDR3 DNA reads as TGCGCCAGCAGCTTGGCAGGGAAGGAAAGATCACCCCTCCACTTT. Translated: CASSLAGKERSPLHF.

This chain connects TRBV6-5 to TRBJ1-3; 7 nucleotides line up with TRBD1. The V gene's germline CDR1 is MNHEY and CDR2 SVGAGI. V shed 3 bases, J shed 0 bases, and the junction held 2 bases outside the gene matches. The length of the CDR3 is 15 residues. DNA of the CDR3: TGTGCCAGCAGTTATGGGACAGCCTCTGGAAACACCATATATTTT. Amino acid sequence: CASSYGTASGNTIYF.

The chain joins TRBV11-2 to TRBJ1-2; possible D gene TRBD1, 5 bases. V was cut by 6 bases and J by 7 bases, with 21 bases left in between. Germline CDR1 is SGHAT and CDR2 is FQNNGV. This CDR3 region has 15 residues. CDR3 bases: TGTGCCAGCAGGAGTTTGATACTGGGGCCCGGTGGCTACACCTTC. It is translated as CASRSLILGPGGYTF.

The chain carries TRBV19 and TRBJ2-5; 11 positions match TRBD2. In germline, CDR1 is LNHDA, CDR2 SQIVND (reference sequence). This CDR3 is built from 14 residues. V trimming: 4 bases; J trimming: 2 bases; junction bases outside the gene matches: 0. The CDR3 DNA sequence: TGTGCCAGTAGTAGGACTAGCGGGCAAGAGACCCAGTACTTC. This codes for CASSRTSGQETQYF.

This clone was recorded a few times. V gene TRBV6-2 or TRBV6-3 combines with J gene TRBJ1-1; no clear D. This CDR3 spans 11 amino acids. Germline CDR1 is MNHEY and CDR2 is SVGEGT. V was cut by 3 bases and J by 8 bases, with 7 bases left in between. The CDR3 DNA sequence: TGTGCCAGCAGTTATGGGCAGGAAGCTTTCTTT. Translated, it gives CASSYGQEAFF.

A word on this clone: An end of the junction differs from the germline gene, which may be a read error. The rearrangement links TRBV7-7 to TRBJ2-2, with 13 bases identical to TRBD2. The length of the CDR3 is 18 residues. Germline loops: CDR1 SSHAT, CDR2 FNYEAQ (reference sequence). As DNA, the CDR3 is TGTGCTAGCAGCCCCTTAGGACTAGCGGGAGCTAACACCGGGGAGCTGTTTTTT. Its protein product is CASSPLGLAGANTGELFF.

The gene calls are TRBV6-5 and TRBJ2-1; 8 bases align to TRBD1. Germline values: CDR1 MNHEY, CDR2 SVGAGI. Unmatched junction bases numbered 3, after V lost 0 bases and J lost 2 bases. The CDR3 spans 16 residues. CDR3: CASSYSRGPPYNEQFF. CDR3 DNA sequence: TGTGCCAGCAGTTACTCCAGGGGGCCCCCCTACAATGAGCAGTTCTTC.

The rearrangement joins TRBV7-2 to TRBJ1-1; 7 bases are a match to TRBD1. Germline values: CDR1 SGHTA, CDR2 FQGNSA. V trimming: 5 bases; J trimming: 4 bases; junction bases outside the gene matches: 7. The CDR3 has 14 amino acids. CDR3 sequence (DNA): TGTGCCAGCAGCCCCAGGGGGATAAGCACTGAAGCTTTCTTT. Translated, it gives CASSPRGISTEAFF.

The V and J genes are TRBV6-1 and TRBJ2-5, with 13 nucleotides matching TRBD2. The CDR3 has 16 amino acids. V lost 4 bases to trimming and J lost 4 bases; unmatched junction nucleotides: 6. Germline CDR1 is MNHNS and CDR2 is SASEGT. CDR3 in amino acids: CASSVGLAGAGETQYF. The CDR3 region has the DNA TGTGCCAGCAGTGTAGGACTAGCGGGAGCCGGAGAGACCCAGTACTTC.

V and J are TRBV6-6 and TRBJ1-5; D gene unclear. V was trimmed by 6 bases and J by 0 bases, leaving 6 bases between them. Germline values: CDR1 MNHNY, CDR2 SVGAGI (reference sequence). The CDR3 is 13 amino acids. CDR3: CASRVHSNQPQHF. DNA of the CDR3: TGTGCCAGCAGAGTACATAGCAATCAGCCCCAGCATTTT.

The V call is TRBV5-6, the J call TRBJ2-7; possibly TRBD1 for D (5 bases). V lost 2 bases, J lost 3 bases, and 9 bases lay in between. The CDR3 loop spans 13 amino acids. Germline lookup yields CDR1 SGHDT and CDR2 YYEEEE. CDR3 in DNA: TGTGCCAGCAGCTTTCAGGACAACTACGAGCAGTACTTC. Encoded protein: CASSFQDNYEQYF.

The chain joins TRBV7-5 to TRBJ2-7; the D call of TRBD2 is as the table states it, not checked on the DNA. TRBV7-5 is a documented pseudogene. This CDR3 comprises 20 residues. CDR3 region: CARSLPVKGLAGENSREQYF. In nucleotides, the CDR3 is TGTGCCAGAAGCTTACCGGTGAAGGGACTAGCGGGAGAAAACAGCCGCGAGCAGTACTTC.

V usage is TRBV6-5 and J usage is TRBJ2-3; possible D gene TRBD2, 6 bases. The CDR3 is 15 residues long. Trimming shortened V by 7 bases and J by 6 bases, and 20 bases separated the two germline ends. Germline-derived CDR1 and CDR2 are MNHEY and SVGAGI. The CDR3 DNA reads TGTGCCAGCACCCCCAAGGGGACTCAGGCGGATACGCAGTATTTT. It encodes CASTPKGTQADTQYF.

The chain has TRBV5-6 and TRBJ2-2, with 7 bases fitting TRBD2. The V gene end was trimmed by 7 bases and the J gene end by 0 bases; junction bases not matched to a gene: 9. CDR1 is SGHDT, CDR2 YYEEEE, per germline. There are 16 residues in the CDR3. CDR3 in DNA: TGTGCCAGCCGGGACTATGGGGTCACGAACACCGGGGAGCTGTTTTTT. Translated, it gives CASRDYGVTNTGELFF. The variable domain in full, completed from reference TRBV5-6 and TRBJ2-2, reads DAGVTQSPTHLIKTRGQQVTLRCSPKSGHDTVSWYQQALGQGPQFIFQYYEEEERQRGNFPDRFSGHQFPNYSSELNVNALLLGDSALYLCASRDYGVTNTGELFFGEGSRLTVL.

The chain is built from TRBV19 and TRBJ2-7; 9 nucleotides agree with TRBD1. The CDR3 runs to 13 residues. CDR1 and CDR2 (germline): LNHDA, SQIVND (reference sequence). J was trimmed by 7 bases and V by 5 bases; bases with no gene match: 6. In nucleotides, the CDR3 is TGTGCCAGTAGTGAACAGGGGGCTGTTGAGCAGTACTTC. Translation gives CASSEQGAVEQYF. The entire variable domain, with the rest obtained from reference TRBV19 and TRBJ2-7, is as follows: DGGITQSPKYLFRKEGQNVTLSCEQNLNHDAMYWYRQDPGQGLRLIYYSQIVNDFQKGDIAEGYSVSREKKESFPLTVTSAQKNPTAFYLCASSEQGAVEQYFGPGTRLTVT.

The chain has TRBV30 and TRBJ2-3, with 7 bases identical to TRBD2. CDR1 is GTSNPN, CDR2 SVGIG, per germline (reference sequence). The CDR3 totals 14 residues. V trimming: 3 bases; J trimming: 6 bases; junction bases outside the gene matches: 9. CDR3 sequence (DNA): TGTGCCTGGAGCCCCGCGGGGGTGAGGGATACGCAGTATTTT. Its translation: CAWSPAGVRDTQYF.

This clone was detected only a few times. Written as DNA, the CDR3 is TGTGCCAGCAGCTCCTTCAGGGGGCTGGGGGCAACCCCAGATACGCAGTATTTT. It is translated as CASSSFRGLGATPDTQYF. The chain combines TRBV7-3 with TRBJ2-3; the match to TRBD1 covers 8 bases. The CDR3 has 18 amino acids. CDR1 SGHTA and CDR2 FQGTGA come from the germline V gene. The junction had 16 bases not matched to a gene; V was cut back by 4 bases and J by 4 bases.

This clone was seen only a few times. V gene TRBV18 combines with J gene TRBJ2-7, with TRBD1 matching over 12 bases. CDR1 is KGHSH, CDR2 LQKENI, per germline. The junction had 6 bases not matched to a gene; V was cut back by 4 bases and J by 5 bases. The length of the CDR3 is 15 residues. CDR3: CASSLGTGGRDEQYF. CDR3 coding DNA: TGTGCCAGCTCACTGGGGACAGGGGGCCGGGACGAGCAGTACTTC.

The gene calls are TRBV5-6 and TRBJ2-3, with 7 bases fitting TRBD1. The germline V gene has CDR1 SGHDT and CDR2 YYEEEE. The J segment lost 0 bases and the V segment lost 5 bases, leaving 15 bases of the junction unmatched. The CDR3 consists of 18 residues. The CDR3 nucleotides read TGTGCCAGCAGGACACTCCGGGACAGAACGCTTAGCACAGATACGCAGTATTTT. Protein sequence: CASRTLRDRTLSTDTQYF. Full variable domain (rest looked up from reference TRBV5-6 and TRBJ2-3): DAGVTQSPTHLIKTRGQQVTLRCSPKSGHDTVSWYQQALGQGPQFIFQYYEEEERQRGNFPDRFSGHQFPNYSSELNVNALLLGDSALYLCASRTLRDRTLSTDTQYFGPGTRLTVL.

The V gene is TRBV27, the J gene TRBJ2-1; 7 nucleotides agree with TRBD2. J gave up 9 bases and V 2 bases, and 7 bases lay outside the gene matches. The V gene's germline CDR1 is MNHEY and CDR2 SMNVEV (reference sequence). CDR3 length: 14 residues. The CDR3 region is CASSLERGVGEQFF. The CDR3 nucleotides read TGTGCCAGCAGTTTAGAACGGGGGGTTGGTGAGCAGTTCTTC.

The rearrangement uses TRBV2 and TRBJ2-4; 8 bases agree with TRBD1. CDR1 SNHLY and CDR2 FYNNEI come from the germline V gene. This CDR3 has 14 amino acids. V dropped 7 bases and J dropped 2; count of bases not matched to a gene: 4. The CDR3 region has the DNA TGTGCCAGCATAGACAGGGGAACCAAAAACATTCAGTACTTC. This codes for CASIDRGTKNIQYF.

This sequence joins TRBV5-1 and TRBJ2-1, with 10 bases fitting TRBD2. V lost 8 bases to trimming and J lost 3 bases; unmatched junction nucleotides: 5. CDR1 SGHRS and CDR2 YFSETQ come from the germline V gene. The CDR3 runs 14 residues. The CDR3 bases are TGCGCCAGTCGGACTAGCGGCCTCTACAATGAGCAGTTCTTC. Translating it yields CASRTSGLYNEQFF.

J is TRBJ2-5 and V is TRBV4-3, with TRBD2 matching over 14 bases. V dropped 1 base and J dropped 0; count of bases not matched to a gene: 1. This CDR3 spans 17 amino acids. Germline assignment: CDR1 LGHNA and CDR2 YSLEER. Here the CDR3 reads CASSQGTSGRYQETQYF. The CDR3 coding sequence is TGCGCCAGCAGCCAAGGGACTAGCGGGAGGTACCAAGAGACCCAGTACTTC.

The chain joins TRBV4-3 to TRBJ2-1; D is uncertain. The CDR3 runs 16 residues. With 2 bases removed from V and 7 bases from J, the gap between germline ends came to 18 bases. From germline, CDR1 is LGHNA and CDR2 YSLEER. CDR3 amino acids: CASSQFYVGGDNEQFF. For the CDR3, the DNA is TGCGCCAGCAGCCAATTTTATGTCGGTGGTGATAATGAGCAGTTCTTC.

The rearrangement uses TRBV6-6 and TRBJ1-1; 8 nucleotides align to TRBD1. J gave up 11 bases and V 2 bases, and 13 bases lay outside the gene matches. The germline V gene encodes CDR1 MNHNY and CDR2 SVGAGI (reference sequence). There are 15 residues in the CDR3. As DNA, the CDR3 is TGTGCCAGCAGTTACCTGACAGGGGCCGCTCCCCACGCTTTCTTT. This translates into CASSYLTGAAPHAFF.